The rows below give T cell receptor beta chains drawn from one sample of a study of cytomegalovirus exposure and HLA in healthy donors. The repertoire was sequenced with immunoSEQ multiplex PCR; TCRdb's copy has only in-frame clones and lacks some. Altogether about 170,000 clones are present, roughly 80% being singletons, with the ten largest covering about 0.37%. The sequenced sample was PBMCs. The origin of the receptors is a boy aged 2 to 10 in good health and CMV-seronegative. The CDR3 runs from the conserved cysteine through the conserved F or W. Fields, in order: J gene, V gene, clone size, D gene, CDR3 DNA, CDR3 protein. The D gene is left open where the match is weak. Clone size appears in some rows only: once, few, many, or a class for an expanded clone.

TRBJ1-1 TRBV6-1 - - TGTGCCAGCAGTGACTATCTCATGAACACTGAAGCTTTCTTT CASSDYLMNTEAFF
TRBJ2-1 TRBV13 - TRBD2 TGTGCCAGCAGCTTACCGGGACTAGCGAGTCTCAATGAGCAGTTCTTC CASSLPGLASLNEQFF
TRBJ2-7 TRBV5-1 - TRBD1 TGCGCCAGCCAGACAGGGACAGAGGTCTACGAGCAGTACTTC CASQTGTEVYEQYF
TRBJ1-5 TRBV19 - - TGTGCCAGTAGTATAGACAGGTACAATCAGCCCCAGCATTTT CASSIDRYNQPQHF
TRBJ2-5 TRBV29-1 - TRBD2 TGCAGCGCCCCGACTAGCGAGACCCAGTACTTC CSAPTSETQYF
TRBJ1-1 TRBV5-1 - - TGCGCCAGCAGCTTACGCGGGATGAACACTGAAGCTTTCTTT CASSLRGMNTEAFF
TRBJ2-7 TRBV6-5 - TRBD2 TGTGCCAGCAGACCGAGGACTAGCGGGAGCTACGAGCAGTACTTC CASRPRTSGSYEQYF
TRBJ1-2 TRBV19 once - TGTGCCAGTAGTTCCCCCCGTGGACAGTCTTCAACCGCTAACTATGGCTACACCTTC CASSSPRGQSSTANYGYTF
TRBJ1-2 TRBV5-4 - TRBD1 TGTGCCAGCAGCTTGGCGCCAGGGGGTGGGTATGGCTACACCTTC CASSLAPGGGYGYTF
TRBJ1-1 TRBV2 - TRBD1 TGTGCCAGCAGTGGACAGGGGCTCATCAACACTGAAGCTTTCTTT CASSGQGLINTEAFF
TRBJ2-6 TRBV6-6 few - TGTGCCAGCAGTTACTCTGCGGGATCTGGGGCCAACGTCCTGACTTTC CASSYSAGSGANVLTF
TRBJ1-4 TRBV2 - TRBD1 TGTGCCAGCAGTGTAGGACAGGGAGGTGAAAAACTGTTTTTT CASSVGQGGEKLFF
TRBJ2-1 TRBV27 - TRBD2 TGTGCCAGCAGTATTGGGAGCGGGAGGGCCTTCAATGAGCAGTTCTTC CASSIGSGRAFNEQFF
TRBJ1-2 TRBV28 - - TGTGCCAGCAGTGACTACGGGGGGCGCTTGAACTATGGCTACACCTTC CASSDYGGRLNYGYTF
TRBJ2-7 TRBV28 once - TGTGCCAGCAAGTACGTGGGTCGAACAGGCGTCGAGCAGTACTTC CASKYVGRTGVEQYF
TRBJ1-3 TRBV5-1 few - TGCGCCAGCAGCTCCAACGCAGGGACTCGTATAGGAAACACCATATATTTT CASSSNAGTRIGNTIYF
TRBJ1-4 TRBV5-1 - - TGCGCCAGCAGCTTGGCCGGGGGGTACGGCGAAAAACTGTTTTTT CASSLAGGYGEKLFF
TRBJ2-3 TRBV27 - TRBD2 TGTGCCAGCACCCTACGGGAGACTAGCGGGAGAACAGATACGCAGTATTTT CASTLRETSGRTDTQYF
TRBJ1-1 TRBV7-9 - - TGTGCCAGCAGCTTACAGGGGCTCACTGAAGCTTTCTTT CASSLQGLTEAFF
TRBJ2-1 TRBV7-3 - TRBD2 TGTGCCAGCAGTATCCTAGCGGGAGGTCTGAGTGAGCAGTTCTTC CASSILAGGLSEQFF